This T cell receptor (beta chain) came from a study of shared clonotypes between healthy human individuals. In the study overall: The donor pool was made up of two women and three men aged 18 to 49.

Germline CDR1 and CDR2: GTSNPN and SVGIG (reference sequence). This CDR3 is built from 13 residues. V dropped 5 bases and J dropped 5; count of bases not matched to a gene: 6. It was 300 ng DNA, 25,000 to 35,000 T cell genomes, that went into each replicate PCR of unsorted PBMC. Clones were sequenced by immunoSEQ multiplex PCR, and TCRdb holds only the in-frame ones, with some missing. The sample has about 490,000 clones, 60% to 85% seen once; the top ten hold under 15%. The study, taken as a whole, reports: Sampling covered blood only; tissue repertoires likely differ.

This clone was recorded at least ten times. Antigen: not known. Only Caucasian adults living in Nashville, Tennessee served as donors. The source of this sequence is a woman aged 40 to 50 in good health. Some clones in this sample may be carry-over from other donors' samples. The rearrangement joins TRBV30 to TRBJ1-1; 9 nucleotides agree with TRBD1. Material: PBMCs. CDR3 residues: CAWADRGWTEAFF. The CDR3 DNA reads TGTGCCTGGGCGGACAGGGGTTGGACTGAAGCTTTCTTT.